Presented here are 7 T cell receptor beta chains from one specimen sequenced in a study of blood T cell repertoires in COVID-19. Assay: immunoSEQ multiplex PCR; the TCRdb copy retains only in-frame clones and omits some. The sample holds about 55,000 clones, roughly 80% seen once. The source material was peripheral blood. Receptor source: an older woman with acute or convalescent COVID-19.

This clone was counted many times. This chain links TRBV7-9 with TRBJ1-2; the D gene is possibly TRBD1 (5 bases). This CDR3 has 17 amino acids. The germline V gene encodes CDR1 SEHNR and CDR2 FQNEAQ (reference sequence). The V end was cut by 5 bases, the J end by 3 bases, with 22 bases between. The CDR3 protein is CASSVRQPDRDHYGYTF. DNA for the CDR3: TGTGCCAGCAGCGTCAGACAGCCCGATAGGGATCACTATGGCTACACCTTC.

The J gene is TRBJ1-2, the V gene TRBV6-5; tentatively, D is TRBD1 (5 bases). V gave up 8 bases and J gave up 1 base, with 11 bases separating them. This CDR3 is 13 amino acids long. CDR1 is MNHEY and CDR2 is SVGAGI in the germline V gene. Here the CDR3 DNA reads TGTGCCAGCTCTACTCAGGGTAACTATGGCTACACCTTC. Translating it yields CASSTQGNYGYTF.

The rearrangement uses TRBV11-3 and TRBJ2-7; maybe TRBD2 (6 bases). The V end lost 3 bases, the J end lost 3 bases, and 18 bases lay between the germline ends. The CDR3 has 16 residues. Germline values: CDR1 SGHNT, CDR2 YENEEA. The CDR3 DNA reads TGTGCCAGCAGCTTTCTCGGCCGGGACTGGATCTACGAGCAGTACGTC. Translation: CASSFLGRDWIYEQYV.

In regard to this clone: One junction end disagrees with the germline gene, perhaps due to a read error. The CDR3 coding sequence is TGTGCCAGCAGCTTGGCCGGGAGGGCTCCAGACTTC. Its translation is CASSLAGRAPDF. The rearrangement joins TRBV5-4 to TRBJ2-5; 8 nucleotides line up with TRBD2. Germline loops: CDR1 SGHNT, CDR2 YYREEE (reference sequence). The length of the CDR3 is 12 residues. Variable domain in full (rest from reference TRBV5-4 and TRBJ2-5): ETGVTQSPTHLIKTRGQQVTLRCSSQSGHNTVSWYQQALGQGPQFIFQYYREEENGRGNFPPRFSGLQFPNYSSELNVNALELDDSALYLCASSLAGRAPDFGPGTRLLVL.

This chain connects TRBV19 to TRBJ1-3, with TRBD1 matching 9 bases. Germline trimming cut 3 bases from V and 2 bases from J; bases unmatched to any gene: 5. CDR3 length: 16 residues. Germline V gene data show CDR1 as LNHDA and CDR2 as SQIVND (reference sequence). CDR3 protein: CASSIMGQGPGNTIYF. The CDR3 DNA reads TGTGCCAGTAGTATTATGGGACAGGGACCTGGAAACACCATATATTTT.

V and J are TRBV30 and TRBJ1-4; D call uncertain. The CDR3 runs to 17 residues. Trimming took off 1 base at V and 7 bases at J, with 22 bases between the two ends. CDR1 and CDR2 from the germline V gene are GTSNPN and SVGIG (reference sequence). Here the CDR3 DNA reads TGTGCCTGGAGTGCGCCACCCCAATCCCGACTTCGTGAAAAACTGTTTTTT. Amino acid sequence: CAWSAPPQSRLREKLFF.

The V call is TRBV5-1, the J call TRBJ2-2; possibly TRBD1 for D (6 bases). The CDR3 extends over 13 amino acids. CDR1 is SGHRS, CDR2 YFSETQ, per germline. Trimming cost V 4 bases and J 6 bases, with 10 bases left between them. This CDR3 is CASSHRESGELFF. Here the CDR3 DNA reads TGCGCCAGCAGCCACAGGGAATCCGGGGAGCTGTTTTTT.